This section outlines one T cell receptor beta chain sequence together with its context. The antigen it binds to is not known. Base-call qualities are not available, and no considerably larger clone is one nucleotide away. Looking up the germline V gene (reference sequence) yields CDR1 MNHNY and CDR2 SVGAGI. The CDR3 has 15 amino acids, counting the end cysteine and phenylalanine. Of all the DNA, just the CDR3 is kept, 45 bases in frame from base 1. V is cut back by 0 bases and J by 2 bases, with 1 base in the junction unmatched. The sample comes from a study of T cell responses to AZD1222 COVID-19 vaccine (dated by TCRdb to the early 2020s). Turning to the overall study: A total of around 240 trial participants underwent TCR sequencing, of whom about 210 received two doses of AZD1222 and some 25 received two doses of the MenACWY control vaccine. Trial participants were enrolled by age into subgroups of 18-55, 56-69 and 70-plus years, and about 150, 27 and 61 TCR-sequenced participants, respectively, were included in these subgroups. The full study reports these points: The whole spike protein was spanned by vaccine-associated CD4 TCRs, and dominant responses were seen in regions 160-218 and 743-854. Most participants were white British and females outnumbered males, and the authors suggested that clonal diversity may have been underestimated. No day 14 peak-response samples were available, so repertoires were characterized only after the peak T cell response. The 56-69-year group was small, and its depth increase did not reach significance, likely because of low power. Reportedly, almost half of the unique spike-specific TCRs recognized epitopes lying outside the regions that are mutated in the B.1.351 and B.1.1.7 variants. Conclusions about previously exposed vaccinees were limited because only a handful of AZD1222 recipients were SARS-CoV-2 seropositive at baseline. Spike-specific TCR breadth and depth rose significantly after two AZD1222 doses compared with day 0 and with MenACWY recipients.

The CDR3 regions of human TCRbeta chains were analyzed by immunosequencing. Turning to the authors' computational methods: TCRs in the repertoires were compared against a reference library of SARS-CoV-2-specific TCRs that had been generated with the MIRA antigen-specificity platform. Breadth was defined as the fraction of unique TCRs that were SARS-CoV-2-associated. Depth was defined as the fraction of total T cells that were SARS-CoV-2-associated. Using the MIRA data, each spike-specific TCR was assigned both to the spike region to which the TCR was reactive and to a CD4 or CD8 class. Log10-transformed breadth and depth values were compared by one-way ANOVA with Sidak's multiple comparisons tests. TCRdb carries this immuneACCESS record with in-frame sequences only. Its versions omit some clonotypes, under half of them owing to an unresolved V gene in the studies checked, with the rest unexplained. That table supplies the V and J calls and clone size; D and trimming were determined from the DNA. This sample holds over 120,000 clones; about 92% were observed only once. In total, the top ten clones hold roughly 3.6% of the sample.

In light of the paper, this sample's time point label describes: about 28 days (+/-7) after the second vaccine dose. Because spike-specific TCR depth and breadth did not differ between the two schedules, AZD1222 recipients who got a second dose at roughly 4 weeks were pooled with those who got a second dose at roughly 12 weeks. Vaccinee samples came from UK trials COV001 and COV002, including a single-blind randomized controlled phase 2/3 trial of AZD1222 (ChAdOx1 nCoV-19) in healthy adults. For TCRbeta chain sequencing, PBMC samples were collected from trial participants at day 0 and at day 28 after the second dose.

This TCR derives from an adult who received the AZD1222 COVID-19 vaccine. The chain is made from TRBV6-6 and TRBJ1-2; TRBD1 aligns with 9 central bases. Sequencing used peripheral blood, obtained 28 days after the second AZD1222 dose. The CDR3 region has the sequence CASSYSGQGNYGYTF. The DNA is TGTGCCAGCAGTTACTCAGGACAGGGGAACTATGGCTACACCTTC.